This T cell receptor beta chain was sequenced during a study of CD8+CD57+ T cells in acquired aplastic anemia listed by TCRdb under 2018. Context from the whole study: Extracted DNA from sorted CD4+ and CD8+ cells averaged approximately 3.4 ug, ranging from roughly 0.17 to 30 ug. Mean read counts for healthy donor samples were some 10 million for CD4+ cells and 11.0 million for CD8+ cells. What the research found in general, with its limitations: Over 25 CD8+ CDR3 sequences were found in both patients and controls but appeared to be highly expressed in patients and within the immunodominant clones of the patients. Patients and healthy controls showed no significant difference in CD8+ Simpson's diversity (P=0.060).

The cysteine opens and the phenylalanine closes a CDR3 of 15 amino acids. Only CDR3 DNA remains: 45 bases, in frame from the first base. Sequences LNHDA (CDR1) and SQIVND (CDR2) are obtained from the germline V gene (reference sequence). V and J lose 3 bases and 0 bases, and a span of 11 bases separates them. TCR repertoires of sorted CD4+ and CD8+ blood T cells from severe aplastic anemia patients and healthy subjects were deep-sequenced in the study. Ficoll-Paque density gradient centrifugation was used to isolate peripheral blood mononuclear cells. Before DNA was extracted, CD4+ and CD8+ T cells were sorted using either FACS or magnetic beads. For this clonotype: Its antigen remains unidentified. The record has no base qualities; no much larger clone is one base away.

Genomic DNA was used as template for profiling of TCR beta VDJ combinations and CDR3 sequences. An Illumina HiSeq 2000 was used for TCR repertoire sequencing. The original pipeline was this. Repertoire assessment relied on Simpson's diversity index, CDR3 size and DJ length profiles, and TRBV/TRBJ rearrangement plots. Whichever DNA sequence was most abundant in the deep sequencing data was defined as the immunodominant clone. CDR3 amino acid sequences were screened for sharing across subjects and compared with published repertoires and the VDJdb database. TCRdb's own reprocessing of the public reads used fastp at Q25 and MiXCR and kept productive beta chains. Each entry is one CDR3 protein sequence, shown with its most common DNA and genes. TCRdb, not the original authors, processed these V and J calls. A total of more than 150,000 distinct CDR3 sequences appear in this sample, approximately 46% of them only once. The top ten hold roughly 3% of the sample.

This clonotype originated in a human donor in good health. The sample comprised sorted CD4+, CD8+, or CD8+CD57+ T cells (not recorded which) from PBMCs. This receptor chain uses TRBV19 and TRBJ1-2, with no confidently assigned D gene. The CDR3 reads as follows: CASSIETSANYGYTF. Here is the DNA: TGTGCCAGTAGTATCGAAACGTCGGCTAACTATGGCTACACCTTC.